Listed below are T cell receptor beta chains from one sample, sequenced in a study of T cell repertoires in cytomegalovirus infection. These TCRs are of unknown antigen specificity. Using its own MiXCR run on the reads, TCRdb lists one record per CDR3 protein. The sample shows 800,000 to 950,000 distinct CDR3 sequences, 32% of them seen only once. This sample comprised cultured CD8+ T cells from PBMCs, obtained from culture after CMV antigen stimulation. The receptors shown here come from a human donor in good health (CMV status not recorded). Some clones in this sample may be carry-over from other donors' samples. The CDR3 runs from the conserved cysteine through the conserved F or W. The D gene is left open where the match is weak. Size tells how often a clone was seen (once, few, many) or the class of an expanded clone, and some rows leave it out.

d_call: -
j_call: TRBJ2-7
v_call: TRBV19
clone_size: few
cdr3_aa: CASFYRTPRVF
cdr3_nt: TGTGCCTCTTTTTATCGGACACCGAGGGTCTTC

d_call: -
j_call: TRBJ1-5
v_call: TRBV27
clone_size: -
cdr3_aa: CASSSFGTPNQPQHF
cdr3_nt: TGTGCCAGCAGTTCCTTCGGGACACCCAATCAGCCCCAGCATTTT

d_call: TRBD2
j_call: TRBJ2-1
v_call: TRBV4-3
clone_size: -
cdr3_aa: CASSHGSSGGLSYNEQFF
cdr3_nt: TGCGCCAGCAGCCACGGCTCTAGCGGGGGCCTTTCCTACAATGAGCAGTTCTTC

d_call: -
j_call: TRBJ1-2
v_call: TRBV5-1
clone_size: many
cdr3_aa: CASSLSSVGIDGYTF
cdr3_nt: TGCGCCAGCAGCTTAAGTAGTGTGGGGATCGATGGCTACACCTTC

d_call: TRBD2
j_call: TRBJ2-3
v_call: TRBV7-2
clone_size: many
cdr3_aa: CASSLPASGGLDTQYF
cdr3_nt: TGTGCCAGCAGCTTACCCGCTAGCGGGGGGTTAGATACGCAGTATTTT

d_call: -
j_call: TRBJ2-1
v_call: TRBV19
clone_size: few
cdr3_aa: CASSMGRDEQFF
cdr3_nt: TGTGCCAGTAGTATGGGCCGGGATGAGCAGTTCTTC

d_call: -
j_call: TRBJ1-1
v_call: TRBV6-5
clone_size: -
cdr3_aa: CASSYRTHTEAFF
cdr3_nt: TGTGCCAGCAGTTACCGGACTCACACTGAAGCTTTCTTT

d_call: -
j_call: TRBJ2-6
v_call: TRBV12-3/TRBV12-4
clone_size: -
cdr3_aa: CASSSRGRKVGANVLTF
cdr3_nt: TGTGCCAGCAGTTCTCGGGGGCGGAAAGTCGGGGCCAACGTCCTGACTTTC

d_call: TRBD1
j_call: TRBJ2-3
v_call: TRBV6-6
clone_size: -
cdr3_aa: CASSYRGQDTDTQYF
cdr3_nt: TGTGCCAGCAGTTACAGGGGACAGGACACAGATACGCAGTATTTT

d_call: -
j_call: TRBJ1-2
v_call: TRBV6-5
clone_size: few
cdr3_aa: CASSYSAGTYGYTF
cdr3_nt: TGTGCCAGCAGTTACTCAGCAGGGACTTATGGCTACACCTTC

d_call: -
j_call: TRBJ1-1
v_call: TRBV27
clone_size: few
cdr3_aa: CASSSIGGQNTEAFF
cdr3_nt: TGTGCCAGCAGTTCCATTGGGGGACAGAACACTGAAGCTTTCTTT

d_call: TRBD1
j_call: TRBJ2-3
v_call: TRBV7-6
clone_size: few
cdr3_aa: CASSFERQGTSTDTQYF
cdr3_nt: TGTGCCAGCAGCTTTGAACGACAGGGAACTAGCACAGATACGCAGTATTTT

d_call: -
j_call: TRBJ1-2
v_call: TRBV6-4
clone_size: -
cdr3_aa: CASSQGTVNYGCTF
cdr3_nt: TGTGCCAGCAGCCAGGGCACAGTGAACTATGGCTGCACCTTC

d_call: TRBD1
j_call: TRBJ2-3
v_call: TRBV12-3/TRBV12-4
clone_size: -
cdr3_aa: CASRTGSDTQYF
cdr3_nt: TGTGCCAGCAGGACAGGGTCAGATACGCAGTATTTT

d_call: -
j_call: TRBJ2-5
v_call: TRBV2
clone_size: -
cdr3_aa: CASTGRVETQYF
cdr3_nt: TGTGCCAGCACAGGTCGGGTAGAGACCCAGTACTTC

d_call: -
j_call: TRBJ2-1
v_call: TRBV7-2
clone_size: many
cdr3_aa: CASSLGTGSSYNEQFF
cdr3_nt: TGTGCCAGCAGCTTAGGTACTGGCAGCTCCTACAATGAGCAGTTCTTC

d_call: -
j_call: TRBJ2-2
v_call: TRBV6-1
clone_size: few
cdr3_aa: CASKGRPAGELFF
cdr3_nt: TGTGCCAGCAAGGGCAGGCCAGCCGGGGAGCTGTTTTTT

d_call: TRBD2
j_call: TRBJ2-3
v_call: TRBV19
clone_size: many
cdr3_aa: CASSSSGGSTDTQYF
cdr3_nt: TGTGCCAGCAGCTCCAGCGGGGGGAGCACAGATACGCAGTATTTT

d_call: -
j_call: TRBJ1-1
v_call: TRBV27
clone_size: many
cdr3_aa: CASSFGVDTEAFF
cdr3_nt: TGTGCCAGCAGTTTCGGGGTGGACACTGAAGCTTTCTTT

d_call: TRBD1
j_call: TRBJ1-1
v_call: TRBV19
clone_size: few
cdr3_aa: CATDRGSNTEAFF
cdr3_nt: TGTGCCACCGACAGGGGGTCCAACACTGAAGCTTTCTTT

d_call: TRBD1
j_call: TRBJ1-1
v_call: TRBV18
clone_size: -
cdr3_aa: CASSPKDRGLGTEAFF
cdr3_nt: TGTGCCAGCTCACCGAAGGACAGGGGGTTAGGGACTGAAGCTTTCTTT

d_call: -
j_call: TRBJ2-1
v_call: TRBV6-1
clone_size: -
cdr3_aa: CASRDSYTYNEQFF
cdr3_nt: TGTGCCAGCAGAGACAGTTATACCTACAATGAGCAGTTCTTC

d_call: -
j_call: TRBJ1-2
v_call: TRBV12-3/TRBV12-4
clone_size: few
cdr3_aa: CASSRDRTSGYTF
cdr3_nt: TGTGCCAGCAGCCGTGACCGAACTAGTGGCTACACCTTC

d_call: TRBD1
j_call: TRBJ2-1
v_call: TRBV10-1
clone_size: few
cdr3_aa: CASSLQGAAYNEQFF
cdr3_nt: TGCGCCAGCAGTCTACAGGGGGCGGCCTACAATGAGCAGTTCTTC

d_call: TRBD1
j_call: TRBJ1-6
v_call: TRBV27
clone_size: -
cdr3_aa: CASSSWTGTYNSPLHF
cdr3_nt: TGTGCCAGCAGTTCCTGGACAGGGACCTATAATTCACCCCTCCACTTT

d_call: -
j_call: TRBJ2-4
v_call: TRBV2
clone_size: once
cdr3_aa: CASSAWRQERNIQYF
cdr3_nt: TGTGCCAGCAGTGCCTGGAGACAGGAACGAAACATTCAGTACTTC

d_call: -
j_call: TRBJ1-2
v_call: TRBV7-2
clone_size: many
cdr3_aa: CASSLETGFAAEGYGYTF
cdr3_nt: TGTGCCAGCAGCTTAGAAACAGGGTTCGCAGCAGAAGGGTATGGCTACACCTTC

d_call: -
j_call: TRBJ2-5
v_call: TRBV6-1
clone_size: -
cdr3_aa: CASSELGAGETQYF
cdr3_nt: TGTGCCAGCAGTGAGTTGGGGGCCGGGGAGACCCAGTACTTC

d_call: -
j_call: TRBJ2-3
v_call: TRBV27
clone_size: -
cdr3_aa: CASSSLRGTQYF
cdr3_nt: TGTGCCAGCAGTTCATTAAGGGGAACGCAGTATTTT

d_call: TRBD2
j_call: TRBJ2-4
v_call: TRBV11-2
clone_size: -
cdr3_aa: CASSPSGGWDIQYF
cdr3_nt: TGTGCCAGCAGCCCTAGCGGGGGGTGGGACATTCAGTACTTC

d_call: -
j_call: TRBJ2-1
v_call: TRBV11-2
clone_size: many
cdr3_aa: CASTLYNEQFF
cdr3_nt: TGTGCCAGCACTCTATACAATGAGCAGTTCTTC

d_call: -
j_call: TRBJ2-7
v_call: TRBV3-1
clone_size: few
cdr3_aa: CASSQEYRSYEQYF
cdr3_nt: TGTGCCAGCAGCCAAGAGTACAGGTCCTACGAGCAGTACTTC

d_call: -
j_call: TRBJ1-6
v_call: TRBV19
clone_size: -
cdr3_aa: CASRNPRTANSPLHF
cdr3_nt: TGTGCCAGTAGAAACCCTCGGACAGCTAATTCACCCCTCCACTTT

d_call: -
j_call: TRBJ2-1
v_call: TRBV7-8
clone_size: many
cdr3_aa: CASSLIWGAGSNEQFF
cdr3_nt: TGTGCCAGCAGCCTGATTTGGGGCGCGGGGTCCAATGAGCAGTTCTTC

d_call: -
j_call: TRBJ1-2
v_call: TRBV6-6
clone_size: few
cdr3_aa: CASEGRAPGYTF
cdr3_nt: TGTGCCAGTGAGGGCCGGGCTCCCGGCTACACCTTC

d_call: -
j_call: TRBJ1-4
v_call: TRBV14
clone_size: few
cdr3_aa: CASSRGNEKLFF
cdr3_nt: TGTGCCAGCAGCCGGGGGAATGAAAAACTGTTTTTT

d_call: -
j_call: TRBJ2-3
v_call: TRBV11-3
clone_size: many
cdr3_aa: CASSLSGLYTDTQYF
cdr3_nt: TGTGCCAGCAGTCTTTCCGGACTATACACAGATACGCAGTATTTT

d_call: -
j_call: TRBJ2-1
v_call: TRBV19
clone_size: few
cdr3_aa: CASSTAGNEQFF
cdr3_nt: TGTGCCAGTAGTACCGCAGGCAATGAGCAGTTCTTC

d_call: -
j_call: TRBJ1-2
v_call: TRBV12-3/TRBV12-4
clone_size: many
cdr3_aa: CASSRTGNYGYTF
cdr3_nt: TGTGCCAGCAGTCGTACAGGGAACTATGGCTACACCTTC

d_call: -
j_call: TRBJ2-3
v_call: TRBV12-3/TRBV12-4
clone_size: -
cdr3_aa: CASSLFTGAGDTQYF
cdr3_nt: TGTGCCAGCAGTTTATTCACAGGAGCTGGGGATACGCAGTATTTT

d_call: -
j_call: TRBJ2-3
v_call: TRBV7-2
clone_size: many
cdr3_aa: CASSLGERLWGDTQYF
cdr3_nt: TGTGCCAGCAGCTTAGGGGAGCGCCTCTGGGGAGATACGCAGTATTTT

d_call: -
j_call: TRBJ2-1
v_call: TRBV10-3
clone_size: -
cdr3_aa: CAISESQRGPSYNEQFF
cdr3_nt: TGTGCCATCAGTGAGTCACAACGGGGGCCTTCCTACAATGAGCAGTTCTTC

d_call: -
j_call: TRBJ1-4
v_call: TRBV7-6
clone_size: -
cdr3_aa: CASSARTTDEKLFF
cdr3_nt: TGTGCCAGCAGCGCCAGGACAACCGATGAAAAACTGTTTTTT

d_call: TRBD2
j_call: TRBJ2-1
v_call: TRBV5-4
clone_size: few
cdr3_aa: CASSSGIAGPSSYNEQFF
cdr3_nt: TGTGCCAGCAGCTCCGGAATAGCGGGCCCTAGCTCCTACAATGAGCAGTTCTTC

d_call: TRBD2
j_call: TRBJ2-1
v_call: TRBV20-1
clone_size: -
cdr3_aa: CSARDLRGGGDPSYNEQFF
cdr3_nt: TGCAGTGCTAGAGATCTTCGGGGCGGGGGGGACCCCTCCTACAATGAGCAGTTCTTC

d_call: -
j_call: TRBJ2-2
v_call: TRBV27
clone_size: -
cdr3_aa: CASSFSPGALGELFF
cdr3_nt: TGTGCCAGCAGTTTCTCCCCCGGGGCGCTCGGGGAGCTGTTTTTT

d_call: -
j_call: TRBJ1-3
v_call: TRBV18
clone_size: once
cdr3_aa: CASSPEGFGNTIYF
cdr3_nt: TGTGCCAGCTCACCCGAAGGATTCGGAAACACCATATATTTT

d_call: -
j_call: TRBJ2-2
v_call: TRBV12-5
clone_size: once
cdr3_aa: CASGPPPPRDTNTGELFF
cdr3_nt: TGTGCTAGTGGTCCTCCGCCCCCCCGGGACACTAACACCGGGGAGCTGTTTTTT

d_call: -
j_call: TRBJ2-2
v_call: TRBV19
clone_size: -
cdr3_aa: CASSIRLRGTGELFF
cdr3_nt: TGTGCCAGTAGTATACGGTTGAGGGGCACCGGGGAGCTGTTTTTT

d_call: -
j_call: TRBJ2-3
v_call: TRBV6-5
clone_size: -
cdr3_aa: CVSSENRYGTDTQYF
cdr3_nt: TGTGTCAGCAGTGAGAACCGATACGGCACAGATACGCAGTATTTT

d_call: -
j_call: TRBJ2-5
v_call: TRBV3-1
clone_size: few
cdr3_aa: CASSQDSSRRETQYF
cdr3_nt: TGTGCCAGCAGCCAAGATAGTAGTAGGAGGGAGACCCAGTACTTC

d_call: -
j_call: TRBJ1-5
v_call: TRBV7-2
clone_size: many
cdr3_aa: CASSSGDWGDQPQHF
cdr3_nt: TGTGCCAGCAGCTCCGGCGATTGGGGGGATCAGCCCCAGCATTTT

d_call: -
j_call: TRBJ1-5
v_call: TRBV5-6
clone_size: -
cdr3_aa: CASSRAGQPQHF
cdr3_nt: TGTGCCAGCAGCCGTGCGGGACAGCCCCAGCATTTT

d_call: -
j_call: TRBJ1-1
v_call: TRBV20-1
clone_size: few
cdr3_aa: CSAPPRETGVRSAEAFF
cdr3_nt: TGCAGTGCCCCCCCCCGAGAGACGGGGGTCCGGTCCGCTGAAGCTTTCTTT